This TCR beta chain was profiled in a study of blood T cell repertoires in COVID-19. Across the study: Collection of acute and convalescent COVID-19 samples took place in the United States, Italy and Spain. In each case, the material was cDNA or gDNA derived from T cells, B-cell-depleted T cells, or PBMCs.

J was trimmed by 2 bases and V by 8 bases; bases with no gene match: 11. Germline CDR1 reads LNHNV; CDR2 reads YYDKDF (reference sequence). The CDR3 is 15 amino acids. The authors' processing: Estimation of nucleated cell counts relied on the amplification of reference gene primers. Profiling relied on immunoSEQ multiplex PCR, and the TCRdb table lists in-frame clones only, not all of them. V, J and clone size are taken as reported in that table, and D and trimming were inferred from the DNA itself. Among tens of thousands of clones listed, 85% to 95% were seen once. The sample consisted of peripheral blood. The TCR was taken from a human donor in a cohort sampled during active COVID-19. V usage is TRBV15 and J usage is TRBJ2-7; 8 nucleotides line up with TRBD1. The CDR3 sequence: CATRQGAKPPYEQYF. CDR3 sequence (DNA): TGTGCCACCCGCCAGGGGGCCAAACCGCCCTACGAGCAGTACTTC.